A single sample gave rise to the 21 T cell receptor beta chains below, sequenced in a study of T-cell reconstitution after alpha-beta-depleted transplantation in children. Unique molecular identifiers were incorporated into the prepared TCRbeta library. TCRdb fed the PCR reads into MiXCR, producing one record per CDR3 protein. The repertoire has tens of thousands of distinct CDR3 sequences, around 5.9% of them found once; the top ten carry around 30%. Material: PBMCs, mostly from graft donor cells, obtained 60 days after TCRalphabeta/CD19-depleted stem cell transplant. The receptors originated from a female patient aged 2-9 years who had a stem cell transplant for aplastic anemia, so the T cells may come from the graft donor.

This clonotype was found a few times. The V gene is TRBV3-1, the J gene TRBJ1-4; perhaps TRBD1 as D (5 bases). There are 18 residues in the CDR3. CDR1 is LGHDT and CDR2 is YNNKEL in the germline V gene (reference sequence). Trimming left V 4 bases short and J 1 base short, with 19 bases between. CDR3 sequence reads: CASSPKGRGHGTNEKLFF. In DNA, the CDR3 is TGTGCCAGCAGCCCCAAGGGTCGGGGCCACGGAACTAATGAAAAACTGTTTTTT.

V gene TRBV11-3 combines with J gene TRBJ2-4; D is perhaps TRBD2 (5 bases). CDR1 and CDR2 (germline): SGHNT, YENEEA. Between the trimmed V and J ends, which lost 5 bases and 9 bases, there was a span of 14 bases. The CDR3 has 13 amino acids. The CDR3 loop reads CASSPSSRGIQYF. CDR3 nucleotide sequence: TGTGCCAGCAGCCCCTCATCCCGGGGCATTCAGTACTTC.

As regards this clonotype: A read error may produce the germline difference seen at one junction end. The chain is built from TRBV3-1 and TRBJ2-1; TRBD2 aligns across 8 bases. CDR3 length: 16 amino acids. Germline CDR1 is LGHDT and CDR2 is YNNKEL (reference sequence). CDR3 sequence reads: CASSEDLAGHRREQFF. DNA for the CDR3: TGTGCCAGCAGCGAAGATCTAGCGGGTCATCGTCGTGAGCAGTTCTTC.

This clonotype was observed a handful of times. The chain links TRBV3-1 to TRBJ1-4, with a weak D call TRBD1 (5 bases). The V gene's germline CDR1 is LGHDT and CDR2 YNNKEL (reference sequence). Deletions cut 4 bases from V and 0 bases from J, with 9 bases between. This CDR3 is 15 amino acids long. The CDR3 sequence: CASSRGDSTNEKLFF. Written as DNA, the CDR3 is TGTGCCAGCAGCCGAGGGGACTCAACTAATGAAAAACTGTTTTTT.

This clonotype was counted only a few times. The DNA of the CDR3 is TGCAGTGCTCGAATACTCCCGGGACTAGCAACCTACGAGCAGTACTTC. Translating it yields CSARILPGLATYEQYF. The rearrangement joins TRBV20-1 to TRBJ2-7; 9 bases are shared with TRBD2. Germline loops: CDR1 DFQATT, CDR2 SNEGSKA (reference sequence). The length of the CDR3 is 16 residues. With V trimmed by 5 bases and J by 2 bases, 13 bases remained unmatched.

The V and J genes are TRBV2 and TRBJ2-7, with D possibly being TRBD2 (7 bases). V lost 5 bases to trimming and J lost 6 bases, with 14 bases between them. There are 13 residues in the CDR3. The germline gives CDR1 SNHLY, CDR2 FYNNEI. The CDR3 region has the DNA TGTGCCAGCAGTAGGGGGGGGGCTGGCGAGCAGTACTTC. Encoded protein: CASSRGGAGEQYF.

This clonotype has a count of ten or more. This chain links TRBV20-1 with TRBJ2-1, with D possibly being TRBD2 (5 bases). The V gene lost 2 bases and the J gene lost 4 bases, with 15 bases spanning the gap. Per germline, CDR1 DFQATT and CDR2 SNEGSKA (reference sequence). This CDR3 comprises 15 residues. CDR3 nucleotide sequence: TGCAGTGCTAGAAGAGGGATCCCTGAATACAATGAGCAGTTCTTC. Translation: CSARRGIPEYNEQFF.

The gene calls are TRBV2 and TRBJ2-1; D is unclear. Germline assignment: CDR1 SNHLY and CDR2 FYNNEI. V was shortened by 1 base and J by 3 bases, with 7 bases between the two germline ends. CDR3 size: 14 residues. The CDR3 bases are TGTGCCAGCAGTGAAGGCCTCCACTACAATGAGCAGTTCTTC. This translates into CASSEGLHYNEQFF.

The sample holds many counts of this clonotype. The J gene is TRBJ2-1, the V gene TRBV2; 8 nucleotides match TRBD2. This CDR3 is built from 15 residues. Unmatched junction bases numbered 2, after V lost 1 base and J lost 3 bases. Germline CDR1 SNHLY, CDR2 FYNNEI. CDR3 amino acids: CASSEEGTSYNEQFF. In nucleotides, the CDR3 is TGTGCCAGCAGTGAAGAGGGGACTAGCTACAATGAGCAGTTCTTC.

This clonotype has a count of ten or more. CDR3 sequence (DNA): TGTGCCAGCAGTTTACAGGGGCGCAGCACCGGGGAGCTGTTTTTT. Amino acids: CASSLQGRSTGELFF. The V call is TRBV27, the J call TRBJ2-2; D is possibly TRBD1 (6 bases). CDR1 MNHEY and CDR2 SMNVEV come from the germline V gene (reference sequence). The V end lost 2 bases, the J end lost 4 bases, and 11 bases lay between the germline ends. The CDR3 consists of 15 residues.

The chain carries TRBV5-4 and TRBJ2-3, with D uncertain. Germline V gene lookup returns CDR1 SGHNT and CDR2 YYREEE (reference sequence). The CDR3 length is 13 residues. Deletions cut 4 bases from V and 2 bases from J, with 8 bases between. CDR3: CASSLQTTDTQYF. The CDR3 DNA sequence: TGTGCCAGCAGCCTGCAGACCACAGATACGCAGTATTTT.

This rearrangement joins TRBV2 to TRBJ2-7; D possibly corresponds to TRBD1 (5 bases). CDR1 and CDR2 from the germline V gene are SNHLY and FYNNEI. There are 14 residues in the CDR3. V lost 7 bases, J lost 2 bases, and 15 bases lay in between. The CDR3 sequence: CASTWGRVTYEQYF. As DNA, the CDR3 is TGTGCCAGCACTTGGGGCAGGGTGACCTACGAGCAGTACTTC.

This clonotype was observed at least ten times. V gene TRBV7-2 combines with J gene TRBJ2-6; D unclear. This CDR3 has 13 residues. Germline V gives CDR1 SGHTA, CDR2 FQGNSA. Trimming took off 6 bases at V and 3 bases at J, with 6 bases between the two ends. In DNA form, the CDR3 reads TGTGCCAGCAGGGATGGTGGGGCCAACGTCCTGACTTTC. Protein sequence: CASRDGGANVLTF.

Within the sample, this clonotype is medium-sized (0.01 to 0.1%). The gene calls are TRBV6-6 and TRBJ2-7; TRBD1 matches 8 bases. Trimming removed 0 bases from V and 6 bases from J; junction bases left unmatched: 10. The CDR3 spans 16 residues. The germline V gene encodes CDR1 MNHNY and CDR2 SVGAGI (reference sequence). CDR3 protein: CASSYSLGDRSGEQYF. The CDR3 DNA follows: TGTGCCAGCAGTTACTCCCTAGGGGACAGGTCCGGCGAGCAGTACTTC.

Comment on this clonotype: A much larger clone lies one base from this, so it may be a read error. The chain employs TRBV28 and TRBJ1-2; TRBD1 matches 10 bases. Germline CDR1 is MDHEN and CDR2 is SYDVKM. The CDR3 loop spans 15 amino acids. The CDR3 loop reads CATGIRTGGNYGYPF. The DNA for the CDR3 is TGTGCCACCGGTATAAGGACAGGGGGTAACTATGGCTACCCCTTC.

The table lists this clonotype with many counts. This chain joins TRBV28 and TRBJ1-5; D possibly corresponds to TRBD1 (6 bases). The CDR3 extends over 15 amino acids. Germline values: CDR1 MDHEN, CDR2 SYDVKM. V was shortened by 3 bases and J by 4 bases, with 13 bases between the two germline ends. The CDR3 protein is CASSFRQVGNQPQHF. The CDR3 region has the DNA TGTGCCAGCAGTTTCCGACAGGTCGGGAATCAGCCCCAGCATTTT.

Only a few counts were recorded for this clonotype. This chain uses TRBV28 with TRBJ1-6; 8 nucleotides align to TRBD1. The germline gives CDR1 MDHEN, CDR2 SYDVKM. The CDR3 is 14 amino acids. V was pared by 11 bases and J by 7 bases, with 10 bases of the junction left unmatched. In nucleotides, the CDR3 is TGTGCCGCATCTCAAGGACAGGGAAATTCACCCCTCCACTTT. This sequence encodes CAASQGQGNSPLHF.

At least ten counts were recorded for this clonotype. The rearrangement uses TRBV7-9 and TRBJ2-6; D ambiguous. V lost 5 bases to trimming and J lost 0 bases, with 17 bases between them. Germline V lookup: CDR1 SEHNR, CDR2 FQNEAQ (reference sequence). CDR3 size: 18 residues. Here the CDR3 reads CASSQSRRERSGANVLTF. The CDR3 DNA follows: TGTGCCAGCAGCCAAAGTAGGAGAGAGCGCTCTGGGGCCAACGTCCTGACTTTC. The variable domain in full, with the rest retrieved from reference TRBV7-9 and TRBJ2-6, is DTGVSQNPRHKITKRGQNVTFRCDPISEHNRLYWYRQTLGQGPEFLTYFQNEAQLEKSRLLSDRFSAERPKGSFSTLEIQRTEQGDSAMYLCASSQSRRERSGANVLTFGAGSRLTVL.

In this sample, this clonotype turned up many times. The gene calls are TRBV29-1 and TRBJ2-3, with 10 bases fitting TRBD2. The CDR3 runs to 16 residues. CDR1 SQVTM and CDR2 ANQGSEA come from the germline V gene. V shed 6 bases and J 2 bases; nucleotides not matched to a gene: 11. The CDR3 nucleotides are TGCAGCGTACGGAAAGCGGGGGGGTTGTTCACAGATACGCAGTATTTT. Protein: CSVRKAGGLFTDTQYF.

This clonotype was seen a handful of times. CDR3: CASSLGRGLDYGYTF. CDR3 DNA sequence: TGTGCCAGCAGTTTAGGTAGGGGTTTGGACTATGGCTACACCTTC. The rearrangement joins TRBV12-3 or TRBV12-4 to TRBJ1-2, with a tentative D call TRBD1 (5 bases). This CDR3 is 15 amino acids long. V was cut by 1 base and J by 3 bases, with 12 bases left in between.

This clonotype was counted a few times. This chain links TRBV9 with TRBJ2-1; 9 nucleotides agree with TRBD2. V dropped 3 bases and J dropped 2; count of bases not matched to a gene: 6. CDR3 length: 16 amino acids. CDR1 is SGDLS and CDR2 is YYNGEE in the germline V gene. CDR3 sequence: CASSDRGGVPYNEQFF. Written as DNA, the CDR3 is TGTGCCAGCAGCGACCGCGGGGGGGTACCCTACAATGAGCAGTTCTTC.